The entry below gives a single T cell receptor (beta chain) sequence along with its context. The data belong to a study of cytomegalovirus exposure and HLA in healthy donors. V lost 0 bases, J lost 10 bases, and 13 bases lay in between. The CDR3 totals 13 residues. Germline CDR1 and CDR2: GTSNPN and SVGIG (reference sequence). Vbeta (60) and Jbeta (13) primers were used in the PCR. Sequenced by immunoSEQ multiplex PCR; TCRdb stores in-frame clones only, minus some. The sample lists about 120,000 clones; about four fifths were seen once. The rearrangement uses TRBV30 and TRBJ2-1, with D possibly TRBD2 on 5 matching bases. This TCR was recovered from a female donor in good health and CMV-seropositive. Sequencing was done on a sample of PBMCs. CDR3 region: CAWSVLRAGEQFF. The CDR3 DNA sequence: TGTGCCTGGAGTGTACTGAGGGCAGGCGAGCAGTTCTTC.